Listed below are T cell receptor beta chains from one sample, sequenced in a study of identical twins. TCRdb passed the 5' RACE reads through MiXCR, listing each CDR3 protein once. This table holds 1.5 million to 2 million distinct CDR3 sequences, under 35% found once. The sequenced material came from cord blood. The receptors were sampled from a newborn girl in good health. CDR3s leave out the opening cysteine and the closing phenylalanine or tryptophan.

J gene: TRBJ2-5; V gene: TRBV5-1; CDR3 protein: ASSLVPLSPETQY
J gene: TRBJ2-3; V gene: TRBV12-3/TRBV12-4; CDR3 protein: ASRPLAGTTDTQY
J gene: TRBJ1-1; V gene: TRBV15; CDR3 protein: ATSSKKQGSTEAF
J gene: TRBJ1-6; V gene: TRBV7-9; CDR3 protein: ASSFQSLH
J gene: TRBJ1-5; V gene: TRBV4-2; CDR3 protein: ASSQTRDQPQH
J gene: TRBJ1-4; V gene: TRBV3-1; CDR3 protein: ASSQDWNRGEKLF
J gene: TRBJ1-6; V gene: TRBV27; CDR3 protein: ASSETAKRNSPLH
J gene: TRBJ2-1; V gene: TRBV5-1; CDR3 protein: ASTRLAGGIGNNEQF
J gene: .; V gene: TRBV5-1; CDR3 protein: ASSLGPKGAPYEQY
J gene: TRBJ2-3; V gene: TRBV29-1; CDR3 protein: SVEPLAGVSTDTQY
J gene: TRBJ2-7; V gene: TRBV19; CDR3 protein: ASSISVTSGSYEQY
J gene: TRBJ2-7; V gene: TRBV7-2; CDR3 protein: ASSHQVSYEQY
J gene: TRBJ2-7; V gene: TRBV30; CDR3 protein: AWGGQGIAEQY
J gene: TRBJ2-4; V gene: TRBV11-2; CDR3 protein: ASSLASSGLAKNIQY
J gene: TRBJ2-3; V gene: TRBV12-5; CDR3 protein: ASGLDLYPGLGVTDTQY
J gene: TRBJ1-1; V gene: TRBV20-1; CDR3 protein: SATRDSRGTEAF
J gene: TRBJ2-2; V gene: TRBV24-1; CDR3 protein: ATSPLQSSNTGELF
J gene: TRBJ2-3; V gene: TRBV10-3; CDR3 protein: AISVPSTDTQY
J gene: TRBJ2-5; V gene: TRBV5-1; CDR3 protein: ASSFSTAQETQY
J gene: TRBJ1-1; V gene: TRBV10-3; CDR3 protein: AISESTGVTEAF
J gene: TRBJ1-2; V gene: TRBV29-1; CDR3 protein: SVVGATGGYGYT
J gene: TRBJ1-1; V gene: TRBV6-6; CDR3 protein: ASSPAADRWTEAF
J gene: TRBJ1-5; V gene: TRBV9; CDR3 protein: ASSVGTGGQPQH
J gene: TRBJ2-3; V gene: TRBV20-1; CDR3 protein: SALTTPGDTQY
J gene: TRBJ1-2; V gene: TRBV28; CDR3 protein: ASSQGVKGYT
J gene: TRBJ2-3; V gene: TRBV6-5; CDR3 protein: ASSRGTQY
J gene: TRBJ1-2; V gene: TRBV20-1; CDR3 protein: SASTTNYGYT
J gene: .; V gene: TRBV15; CDR3 protein: ATSREWTREKNIQY
J gene: TRBJ1-6; V gene: TRBV28; CDR3 protein: ASSPFEDNSPLH
J gene: TRBJ2-4; V gene: TRBV14; CDR3 protein: ASSRGVGQGNIQY
J gene: TRBJ2-3; V gene: TRBV10-3; CDR3 protein: AIGLAGVADTQY
J gene: TRBJ1-5; V gene: TRBV28; CDR3 protein: ASSLLDRGGQPQH
J gene: TRBJ1-2; V gene: TRBV20-1; CDR3 protein: SARSSWGNYGYT
J gene: TRBJ1-5; V gene: TRBV20-1; CDR3 protein: SATNPGHNQPQH
J gene: .; V gene: TRBV3-1; CDR3 protein: ASTLAGTPSYEQY
J gene: TRBJ2-1; V gene: TRBV10-3; CDR3 protein: AIKVGQGGLEQF
J gene: TRBJ1-2; V gene: TRBV24-1; CDR3 protein: ATRGAGNYGYT
J gene: TRBJ2-5; V gene: TRBV10-3; CDR3 protein: AISGAGQPTYEQY
J gene: TRBJ2-1; V gene: TRBV15; CDR3 protein: ATSRGGVPNEQF
J gene: TRBJ1-2; V gene: TRBV7-2; CDR3 protein: ASSLASGAATGVYGYT
J gene: TRBJ2-5; V gene: TRBV28; CDR3 protein: ASSIGTARQY
J gene: TRBJ2-7; V gene: TRBV7-2; CDR3 protein: ASSLASPTSSYEQY
J gene: TRBJ2-1; V gene: TRBV11-2; CDR3 protein: ASSLGPGLAAYNEQF
J gene: TRBJ1-1; V gene: TRBV20-1; CDR3 protein: SARDGTGLNEAF
J gene: TRBJ2-7; V gene: TRBV20-1; CDR3 protein: SARVRGLAGGEQY
J gene: TRBJ2-1; V gene: TRBV4-2; CDR3 protein: ASSREGTGGYNEQF
J gene: TRBJ2-1; V gene: TRBV11-2; CDR3 protein: ASSSTQGGYNEQF
J gene: TRBJ1-2; V gene: TRBV29-1; CDR3 protein: SVERGAPYGYT
J gene: TRBJ1-5; V gene: TRBV28; CDR3 protein: ASSLWTGFGKIEPQH
J gene: TRBJ2-3; V gene: TRBV5-1; CDR3 protein: ASRARGLDPDTQY
J gene: TRBJ2-1; V gene: TRBV10-3; CDR3 protein: AISGTSGNYNEQF
J gene: TRBJ2-2; V gene: TRBV7-9; CDR3 protein: ASSLIATYLAGAGELF
J gene: TRBJ1-6; V gene: TRBV20-1; CDR3 protein: SGGEVLGSPLH
J gene: TRBJ2-5; V gene: TRBV9; CDR3 protein: ASSVAFPSGGAKETQY
J gene: TRBJ2-2; V gene: TRBV25-1; CDR3 protein: ATSIGTNTGELF